Each of the 24 T cell receptor beta chains below was sequenced from the same sample in a study of blood T cell repertoires in COVID-19. Produced via immunoSEQ multiplex PCR; TCRdb's table is partial and in-frame only. This repertoire shows over 200,000 clones, around 86% found once; its top ten account for around 5.1%. Sequencing was performed on peripheral blood. The receptors were gathered from a human donor in a cohort sampled during active COVID-19.

This chain uses TRBV10-3 with TRBJ1-2; a weak D match, TRBD1 (6 bases). V was shortened by 8 bases and J by 8 bases, with 12 bases between the two germline ends. CDR3 length: 11 amino acids. The germline gives CDR1 ENHRY, CDR2 SYGVKD. CDR3: CAIGEGHGYTF. Here the CDR3 DNA reads TGTGCCATCGGGGAGGGACACGGCTACACCTTC.

This chain connects TRBV28 to TRBJ2-3; the D gene is possibly TRBD2 (5 bases). This CDR3 spans 14 amino acids. V was trimmed by 3 bases and J by 2 bases, leaving 9 bases between them. Germline-derived CDR1 and CDR2 are MDHEN and SYDVKM. The CDR3 coding sequence is TGTGCCAGCAGTTTTCACGGACTCACAGATACGCAGTATTTT. Translated, it gives CASSFHGLTDTQYF.

The CDR3 reads CASSLGQVQYF. The CDR3 bases are TGCGCCAGCAGCCTTGGACAGGTACAGTACTTC. The chain uses TRBV4-1 and TRBJ2-7, with 7 nucleotides matching TRBD1. Losses at the gene ends were 4 bases for V and 10 bases for J; bases not matched to a gene: 4. The germline gives CDR1 MGHRA, CDR2 YSYEKL. CDR3 length: 11 amino acids.

V is TRBV7-2 and J is TRBJ2-5, with 10 bases fitting TRBD1. Germline CDR1 and CDR2: SGHTA and FQGNSA. After removal of 4 bases from V and 6 bases from J, the junction contained 8 bases not matched to a gene. CDR3 size: 15 residues. The CDR3 coding sequence is TGTGCCAGCAGCTCTGGGACAGGGGTCAGGAAGACCCAGTACTTC. Translating gives CASSSGTGVRKTQYF.

This chain connects TRBV18 to TRBJ1-1, with D unresolved. The CDR3 runs to 13 residues. V lost 10 bases to trimming and J lost 0 bases, with 12 bases between them. Germline-derived CDR1 and CDR2 are KGHSH and LQKENI. CDR3 coding DNA: TGTGCCATCCGGGAGTCCATGAACACTGAAGCTTTCTTT. Amino acid sequence: CAIRESMNTEAFF. Drawing the rest from reference TRBV18 and TRBJ1-1, the complete variable domain is NAGVMQNPRHLVRRRGQEARLRCSPMKGHSHVYWYRQLPEEGLKFMVYLQKENIIDESGMPKERFSAEFPKEGPSILRIQQVVRGDSAAYFCAIRESMNTEAFFGQGTRLTVV.

The chain couples TRBV2 to TRBJ1-2, with 7 bases aligning to TRBD1. Trimming cost V 1 base and J 4 bases; bases outside gene matches: 6. The CDR3 is 15 residues long. Germline-derived CDR1 and CDR2 are SNHLY and FYNNEI. The CDR3 DNA follows: TGTGCCAGCAGTGAAGAATCCGGGACAGCCTATGGCTACACCTTC. Translation: CASSEESGTAYGYTF.

V gene TRBV27 combines with J gene TRBJ1-5; 8 nucleotides align to TRBD1. The CDR3 is 14 residues long. In germline, CDR1 is MNHEY, CDR2 SMNVEV (reference sequence). The V segment lost 5 bases and the J segment 6 bases; nucleotides outside the gene matches: 6. CDR3 nucleotide sequence: TGTGCCAGCAGTCTACAGACAGGGGCTCAGCCCCAGCATTTT. Amino acid sequence: CASSLQTGAQPQHF.

V usage is TRBV10-3 and J usage is TRBJ1-4; D possibly corresponds to TRBD1 (6 bases). V was clipped by 8 bases and J by 4 bases, with 11 bases between them. CDR1 is ENHRY and CDR2 is SYGVKD in the germline V gene. The CDR3 loop spans 13 amino acids. The CDR3 loop reads CAIRGGDNEKLFF. In DNA form, the CDR3 reads TGTGCCATCCGAGGGGGGGATAATGAAAAACTGTTTTTT.

The rearrangement links TRBV6-5 to TRBJ1-5, with a tentative D call TRBD1 (5 bases). V gave up 7 bases and J gave up 2 bases, with 15 bases separating them. Germline CDR1 reads MNHEY; CDR2 reads SVGAGI. CDR3 length: 15 residues. The CDR3 loop is CASTQKGNRNQPQHF. The CDR3 nucleotides read TGTGCCAGCACCCAAAAGGGGAATCGCAATCAGCCCCAGCATTTT.

V usage is TRBV19 and J usage is TRBJ1-1, with D perhaps TRBD1 (6 bases). The germline gives CDR1 LNHDA, CDR2 SQIVND (reference sequence). This CDR3 is built from 13 residues. V lost 10 bases and J 6 bases, leaving 18 bases between the germline ends. The CDR3 is CATGEGVLPEAFF. The CDR3 nucleotides read TGTGCCACCGGTGAGGGGGTATTGCCTGAAGCTTTCTTT. The full variable domain, rest sourced from reference TRBV19 and TRBJ1-1, is DGGITQSPKYLFRKEGQNVTLSCEQNLNHDAMYWYRQDPGQGLRLIYYSQIVNDFQKGDIAEGYSVSREKKESFPLTVTSAQKNPTAFYLCATGEGVLPEAFFGQGTRLTVV.

V is TRBV7-9 and J is TRBJ2-7, with 9 bases aligning to TRBD2. The V gene's germline CDR1 is SEHNR and CDR2 FQNEAQ (reference sequence). J was trimmed by 1 base and V by 3 bases; bases with no gene match: 4. The CDR3 length is 15 residues. The chain's CDR3 is CASSFSGRLSYEQYF. The CDR3 region has the DNA TGTGCCAGCAGCTTCAGCGGGAGGCTTTCCTACGAGCAGTACTTC.

About this clone itself: The limits of the CDR3 on the DNA are not certain, so only TCRdb's listed CDR3 is given. The J gene is TRBJ1-1, the V gene TRBV28; no DNA check was done on the table's D call, TRBD1. The CDR3 contains 15 residues when both ends are counted. The germline CDR1 and CDR2 sequences are MDHEN and SYDVKM. The CDR3 reads CASSSSTGYHTEAFF.

This clone came up once. This chain links TRBV28 with TRBJ2-7, with a tentative D call TRBD1 (6 bases). The CDR3 is 14 amino acids. V dropped 3 bases and J dropped 2 bases, with 11 bases sitting between them. The V gene's germline CDR1 is MDHEN and CDR2 SYDVKM. The chain's CDR3 is CASSLEDRTYEQYF. CDR3 sequence (DNA): TGTGCCAGCAGTTTGGAGGACAGAACCTACGAGCAGTACTTC.

The V call is TRBV5-1, the J call TRBJ2-3, with 14 bases aligning to TRBD2. The V gene's germline CDR1 is SGHRS and CDR2 YFSETQ. This CDR3 has 17 amino acids. J lost 3 bases, V lost 4 bases, and 7 bases had no gene match. The CDR3 coding sequence is TGCGCCAGCAGCCCGGGGGGACTAGCGGGAGTAACAGATACGCAGTATTTT. This translates into CASSPGGLAGVTDTQYF. The entire variable domain, with the rest obtained from reference TRBV5-1 and TRBJ2-3, is as follows: KAGVTQTPRYLIKTRGQQVTLSCSPISGHRSVSWYQQTPGQGLQFLFEYFSETQRNKGNFPGRFSGRQFSNSRSEMNVSTLELGDSALYLCASSPGGLAGVTDTQYFGPGTRLTVL.

In DNA, the CDR3 is TGTGCCTGGACTCCCGGACTAGCGGGATTCTACAATGAGCAGTTCTTC. This codes for CAWTPGLAGFYNEQFF. This chain uses TRBV30 with TRBJ2-1; TRBD2 agrees at 12 bases. Germline-derived CDR1 and CDR2 are GTSNPN and SVGIG (reference sequence). After removal of 4 bases from V and 3 bases from J, the junction contained 7 bases not matched to a gene. The length of the CDR3 is 16 residues.

This chain uses TRBV11-1 with TRBJ2-2, with TRBD2 matching 9 bases. Trimming took 6 bases from V and 4 from J; bases not matched to a gene: 9. There are 16 residues in the CDR3. Per germline, CDR1 SGHAT and CDR2 FQDESV (reference sequence). The CDR3 DNA sequence: TGTGCCAGCAGGCCGCGCCTAGCGGGACCCACCGGGGAGCTGTTTTTT. Its protein product is CASRPRLAGPTGELFF.

This chain uses TRBV10-3 with TRBJ2-3; TRBD2 agrees at 11 bases. The CDR3 covers 17 residues. Germline-derived CDR1 and CDR2 are ENHRY and SYGVKD. The ends lost 3 bases at V and 5 bases at J; junction bases unmatched: 10. Written as DNA, the CDR3 is TGTGCCATCAGTGATTTTAGCGGGAGGGCCAGTGGAGATACGCAGTATTTT. The encoded protein is CAISDFSGRASGDTQYF.

The rearrangement joins TRBV7-8 to TRBJ2-1; 9 bases line up with TRBD2. The CDR3 sequence is 18 residues long. Germline V gives CDR1 SGHVS, CDR2 FQNEAQ. Trimming removed 1 base from V and 4 bases from J; junction bases left unmatched: 11. The CDR3 spells CASSLGGSGRPLYNEQFF. For the CDR3, the DNA is TGTGCCAGCAGCTTAGGGGGTAGCGGGAGACCCCTTTACAATGAGCAGTTCTTC.

The chain uses TRBV28 and TRBJ2-2, with a possible D match to TRBD2 (5 bases). The V gene lost 3 bases and the J gene lost 1 base, with 9 bases spanning the gap. The CDR3 spans 15 residues. CDR1 MDHEN and CDR2 SYDVKM come from the germline V gene. CDR3 protein: CASSFGGLNTGELFF. CDR3 DNA sequence: TGTGCCAGCAGTTTTGGCGGGCTGAACACCGGGGAGCTGTTTTTT.

The rearrangement joins TRBV19 to TRBJ2-6; a weak D match, TRBD1 (7 bases). V was cut by 8 bases and J by 0 bases, with 23 bases left in between. CDR1 LNHDA and CDR2 SQIVND come from the germline V gene (reference sequence). This CDR3 region has 19 residues. The CDR3 reads CASHRRAGQSFSGANVLTF. The CDR3 bases are TGTGCCAGTCACAGGAGGGCGGGACAGTCCTTCTCTGGGGCCAACGTCCTGACTTTC.

This chain connects TRBV27 to TRBJ2-7; tentatively, D is TRBD1 (7 bases). Between the trimmed V and J ends, which lost 5 bases and 2 bases, there was a span of 13 bases. The germline V gene has CDR1 MNHEY and CDR2 SMNVEV (reference sequence). The CDR3 sequence is 14 residues long. The CDR3 region has the DNA TGTGCCAGCAGTAGATCAGGGGGGCCCTACGAGCAGTACTTC. Translation gives CASSRSGGPYEQYF.

The chain carries TRBV5-5 and TRBJ1-3, with 8 bases aligning to TRBD1. Germline V gives CDR1 SGHKS, CDR2 YYEKEE (reference sequence). Trimming cost V 0 bases and J 2 bases; bases outside gene matches: 10. CDR3 size: 18 residues. CDR3 loop: CASSLEDRVVLAGNTIYF. CDR3 nucleotide sequence: TGTGCCAGCAGCTTGGAGGACAGGGTAGTTCTCGCTGGAAACACCATATATTTT.

The rearrangement joins TRBV9 to TRBJ2-5; tentative D call: TRBD2 (5 bases). V lost 4 bases and J lost 5, with 12 bases in between. The CDR3 is 13 amino acids. Germline values: CDR1 SGDLS, CDR2 YYNGEE. CDR3: CASSRSAGETQYF. The CDR3 coding sequence is TGTGCCAGCAGCCGTAGCGCAGGCGAGACCCAGTACTTC.

The gene calls are TRBV6-2 or TRBV6-3 and TRBJ2-5; weak D call: TRBD2 (6 bases). Between the trimmed V and J ends, which lost 6 bases and 4 bases, there was a span of 15 bases. Germline V lookup: CDR1 MNHEY, CDR2 SVGEGT. CDR3 length: 14 residues. The DNA for the CDR3 is TGTGCCAGCAGCCAGGGACTTATCGGAGAGACCCAGTACTTC. This encodes CASSQGLIGETQYF.